A single sample is the source of the 17 T cell receptor beta chains below, sequenced in a study of vaccination and CD4 T cells after COVID-19. Antigen specificity for these receptors is unknown. The sample's treatment: approximately nine-day PBMC culture with coronavirus spike peptide pools or control peptides (ViraFEST assay). Sequenced with the Oncomine TCR Beta short-read assay was DNA taken from cultured CD4+ T cells. One entry per CDR3 protein results from TCRdb running MiXCR on the PCR reads. This sample has roughly 11,000 distinct CDR3 sequences, with roughly 80% found just once. The specimen sequenced was CD4+ T cells from blood, cultured in vitro. Receptors were obtained from a human donor who had recovered from COVID-19.

The chain recombines TRBV6-1 with TRBJ1-3; unclear D gene. CDR1 is MNHNS, CDR2 SASEGT, per germline. Deletions cut 0 bases from V and 0 bases from J, with 15 bases between. The CDR3 spans 18 residues. The CDR3 DNA sequence: TGTGCCAGCAGTGAAGCGCTTCTGAACGGAGCCTCTGGAAACACCATATATTTT. This encodes CASSEALLNGASGNTIYF.

This clonotype occurred once. The J gene is TRBJ2-4, the V gene TRBV7-2; 7 bases line up with TRBD2. Germline trimming cut 2 bases from V and 7 bases from J; bases unmatched to any gene: 8. Germline CDR1 SGHTA, CDR2 FQGNSA. The CDR3 consists of 15 residues. In DNA, the CDR3 is TGTGCCAGCAGCTTAATGAGCGGGGCCCGGAACATTCAGTACTTC. Amino acid sequence: CASSLMSGARNIQYF.

The chain couples TRBV7-9 to TRBJ1-1; D is perhaps TRBD1 (5 bases). CDR3 length: 14 residues. The V end lost 1 base, the J end lost 1 base, and 7 bases lay between the germline ends. Per the germline V gene, CDR1 is SEHNR and CDR2 is FQNEAQ (reference sequence). The CDR3 DNA reads TGTGCCAGCAGCTTAGAGGGGCCGAACACTGAAGCTTTCTTT. It translates to CASSLEGPNTEAFF.

CDR3 residues: CASSPLTGLNEQFF. The CDR3 DNA reads TGTGCCAGCAGCCCCCTCACGGGGCTCAATGAGCAGTTCTTC. The genes are TRBV11-2 and TRBJ2-1; D tentatively fits TRBD1 or TRBD2 (5 bases each). The CDR3 sequence is 14 residues long. Trimming stripped 5 bases from V and 6 bases from J, with 14 bases between. In germline, CDR1 is SGHAT, CDR2 FQNNGV.

The J gene is TRBJ1-2, the V gene TRBV20-1; a possible D gene is TRBD1 (6 bases). Trimming cost V 0 bases and J 4 bases, with 18 bases left between them. Germline V CDR1 and CDR2: DFQATT, SNEGSKA (reference sequence). The CDR3 is 16 residues long. The CDR3 coding sequence is TGCAGTGCTAGAGATCAAAAAAGGGGGGTCGTCTATGGCTACACCTTC. Amino acids: CSARDQKRGVVYGYTF.

This clonotype appeared once. The rearrangement uses TRBV5-4 and TRBJ2-7; TRBD2 aligns across 13 bases. J was trimmed by 8 bases and V by 4 bases; bases with no gene match: 9. Germline CDR1 and CDR2: SGHNT and YYREEE (reference sequence). The CDR3 runs to 15 residues. The CDR3 spells CASSDRTSGGLQQYF. The CDR3 coding sequence is TGTGCCAGCAGCGACCGGACTAGCGGGGGCCTTCAGCAGTACTTC. Variable domain in full (rest from reference TRBV5-4 and TRBJ2-7): ETGVTQSPTHLIKTRGQQVTLRCSSQSGHNTVSWYQQALGQGPQFIFQYYREEENGRGNFPPRFSGLQFPNYSSELNVNALELDDSALYLCASSDRTSGGLQQYFGPGTRLTVT.

This chain connects TRBV5-1 to TRBJ2-5; TRBD2 aligns across 12 bases. The CDR3 is 16 residues long. Germline CDR1 reads SGHRS; CDR2 reads YFSETQ. V was pared by 4 bases and J by 5 bases, with 9 bases of the junction left unmatched. The CDR3 loop reads CASSPPSGGAAETQYF. CDR3 coding DNA: TGCGCCAGCAGCCCCCCTAGCGGGGGGGCCGCGGAGACCCAGTACTTC.

The chain is built from TRBV10-3 and TRBJ1-3; D remains unclear. Per the germline V gene, CDR1 is ENHRY and CDR2 is SYGVKD. The CDR3 consists of 15 residues. V lost 5 bases and J 0 bases, leaving 11 bases between the germline ends. CDR3: CAISLRVNSGNTIYF. CDR3 DNA sequence: TGTGCCATCAGTTTGAGGGTAAACTCTGGAAACACCATATATTTT.

The chain carries TRBV4-1 and TRBJ2-3; 8 bases fit TRBD1. The junction had 14 bases not matched to a gene; V was cut back by 1 base and J by 5 bases. Germline values: CDR1 MGHRA, CDR2 YSYEKL. The CDR3 runs 18 residues. CDR3 nucleotides: TGCGCCAGCAGCCAAGGTATTGCCAGGGGGCGGAACGGAGATACGCAGTATTTT. Translated, it gives CASSQGIARGRNGDTQYF.

The chain couples TRBV10-2 to TRBJ1-6; 8 positions match TRBD1. Germline lookup yields CDR1 WSHSY and CDR2 SAAADI. There are 12 residues in the CDR3. The junction had 4 bases not matched to a gene; V was cut back by 8 bases and J by 10 bases. Here the CDR3 DNA reads TGCGCCAGCGGACAGGGTAGCTCACCCCTCCACTTT. This translates into CASGQGSSPLHF.

A few counts support this clonotype. This chain joins TRBV30 and TRBJ1-1; D remains unclear. Trimming removed 2 bases from V and 7 bases from J, with 8 bases in between. CDR1 and CDR2 (germline): GTSNPN, SVGIG (reference sequence). The CDR3 runs 11 residues. CDR3 sequence reads: CAWSPHNEAFF. CDR3 nucleotides: TGTGCCTGGAGTCCCCACAATGAAGCTTTCTTT.

The chain combines TRBV20-1 with TRBJ1-4; TRBD1 might be the D (6 bases). This CDR3 comprises 14 residues. Germline CDR1 DFQATT, CDR2 SNEGSKA (reference sequence). The V and J ends lost 6 bases and 8 bases respectively, with 19 bases between them. The CDR3 DNA is TGCAGTGCAGACACAGGGTTATTATCGGAAAAACTGTTTTTT. It is translated as CSADTGLLSEKLFF.

The V and J genes are TRBV6-5 and TRBJ2-5; D unresolved. Germline lookup yields CDR1 MNHEY and CDR2 SVGAGI. V was shortened by 2 bases and J by 4 bases, with 5 bases between the two germline ends. CDR3 length: 12 residues. The CDR3 nucleotides are TGTGCCAGCAGTTACCATTCAGAGACCCAGTACTTC. Protein: CASSYHSETQYF.

V gene TRBV6-1 combines with J gene TRBJ1-5; 8 nucleotides line up with TRBD1. Per germline, CDR1 MNHNS and CDR2 SASEGT. The trim removed 8 bases at V and 1 base at J, leaving 7 bases unmatched. This CDR3 spans 15 amino acids. CDR3 coding DNA: TGTGCCAGCCGGGGGCAGGGGGCAAGCAATCAGCCCCAGCATTTT. This sequence encodes CASRGQGASNQPQHF.

V usage is TRBV7-6 and J usage is TRBJ2-7; D gene ambiguous. Deletions cut 5 bases from V and 7 bases from J, with 15 bases between. This CDR3 has 13 amino acids. From germline, CDR1 is SGHVS and CDR2 FNYEAQ. CDR3 sequence: CASSPGLLGEQYF. CDR3 DNA sequence: TGTGCCAGCAGCCCCGGGTTGTTGGGGGAGCAGTACTTC.

The J gene is TRBJ2-7, the V gene TRBV4-1; no clear D. Germline CDR1 MGHRA, CDR2 YSYEKL. V was shortened by 0 bases and J by 7 bases, with 7 bases between the two germline ends. There are 12 residues in the CDR3. CDR3 coding DNA: TGCGCCAGCAGCCAAGATAGTACGGAGCAGTACTTC. Protein: CASSQDSTEQYF.

The chain recombines TRBV7-8 with TRBJ2-2; D possibly corresponds to TRBD1 (6 bases). Germline CDR1 SGHVS, CDR2 FQNEAQ. This CDR3 is built from 16 residues. With 2 bases removed from V and 2 bases from J, the gap between germline ends came to 12 bases. CDR3 in amino acids: CASSLRDRLNTGELFF. In DNA, the CDR3 is TGTGCCAGCAGCTTAAGAGACAGGCTTAACACCGGGGAGCTGTTTTTT.